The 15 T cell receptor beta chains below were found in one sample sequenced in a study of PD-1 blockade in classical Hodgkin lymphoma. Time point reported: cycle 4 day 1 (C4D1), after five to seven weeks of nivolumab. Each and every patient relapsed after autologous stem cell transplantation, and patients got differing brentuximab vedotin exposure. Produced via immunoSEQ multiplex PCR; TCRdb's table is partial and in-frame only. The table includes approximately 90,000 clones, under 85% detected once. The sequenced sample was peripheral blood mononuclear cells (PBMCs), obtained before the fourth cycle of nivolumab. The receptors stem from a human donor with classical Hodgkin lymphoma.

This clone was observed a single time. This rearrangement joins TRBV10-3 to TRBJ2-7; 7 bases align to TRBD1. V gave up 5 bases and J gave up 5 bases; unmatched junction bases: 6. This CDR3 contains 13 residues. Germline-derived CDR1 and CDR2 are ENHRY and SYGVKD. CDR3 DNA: TGTGCCATCAGTCCCACAGGGGTCGACGAGCAGTACTTC. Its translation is CAISPTGVDEQYF.

Here the CDR3 reads CASSLGSVGAEQFF. The CDR3 nucleotides are TGTGCCAGCAGCTTAGGGTCAGTGGGGGCTGAGCAGTTCTTC. This chain joins TRBV11-2 and TRBJ2-1, with D possibly matching TRBD1 (6 bases). CDR3 size: 14 residues. Germline V CDR1 and CDR2: SGHAT, FQNNGV. V shed 1 base and J shed 9 bases, with 13 bases lying between them.

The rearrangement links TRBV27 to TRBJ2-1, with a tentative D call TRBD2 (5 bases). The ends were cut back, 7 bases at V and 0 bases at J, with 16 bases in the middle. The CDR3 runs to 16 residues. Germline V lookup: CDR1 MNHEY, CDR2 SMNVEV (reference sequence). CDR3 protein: CASNRGGRTSYNEQFF. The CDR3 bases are TGTGCCAGCAACCGGGGTGGGCGCACCTCCTACAATGAGCAGTTCTTC.

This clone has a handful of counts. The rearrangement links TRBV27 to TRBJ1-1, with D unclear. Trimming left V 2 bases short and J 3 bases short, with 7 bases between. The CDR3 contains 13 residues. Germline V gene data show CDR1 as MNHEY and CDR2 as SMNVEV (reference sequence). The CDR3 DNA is TGTGCCAGCAGTTTACTCGAGGACACTGAAGCTTTCTTT. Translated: CASSLLEDTEAFF.

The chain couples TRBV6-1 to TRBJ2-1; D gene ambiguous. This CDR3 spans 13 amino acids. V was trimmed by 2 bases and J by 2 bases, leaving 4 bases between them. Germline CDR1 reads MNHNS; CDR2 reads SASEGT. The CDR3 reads CASSEFPYNEQFF. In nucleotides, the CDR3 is TGTGCCAGCAGTGAATTCCCCTACAATGAGCAGTTCTTC.

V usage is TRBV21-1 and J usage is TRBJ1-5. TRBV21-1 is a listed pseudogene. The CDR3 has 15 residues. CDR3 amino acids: CATRGRGASNQPQHF. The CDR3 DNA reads TGTGCCACCCGCGGACGAGGGGCCAGCAATCAGCCCCAGCATTTT.

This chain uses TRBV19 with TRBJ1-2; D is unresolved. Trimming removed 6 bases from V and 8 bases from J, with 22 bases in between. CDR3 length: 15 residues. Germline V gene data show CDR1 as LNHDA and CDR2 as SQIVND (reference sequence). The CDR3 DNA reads TGTGCCAGTAGAGAGCGTCGGGTCCCCTTGTTCGGCTACACCTTC. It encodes CASRERRVPLFGYTF.

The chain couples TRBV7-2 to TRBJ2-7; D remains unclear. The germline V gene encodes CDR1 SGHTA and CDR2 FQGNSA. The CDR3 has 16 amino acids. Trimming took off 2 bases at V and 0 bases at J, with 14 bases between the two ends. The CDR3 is CASSLMLGAPSYEQYF. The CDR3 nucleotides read TGTGCCAGCAGCTTAATGTTGGGTGCCCCCTCCTACGAGCAGTACTTC.

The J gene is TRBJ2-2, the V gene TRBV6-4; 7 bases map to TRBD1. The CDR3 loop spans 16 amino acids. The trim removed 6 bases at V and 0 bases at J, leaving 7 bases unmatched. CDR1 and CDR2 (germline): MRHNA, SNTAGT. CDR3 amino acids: CASSPEGQPNTGELFF. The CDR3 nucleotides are TGTGCCAGCAGCCCCGAGGGACAGCCGAACACCGGGGAGCTGTTTTTT.

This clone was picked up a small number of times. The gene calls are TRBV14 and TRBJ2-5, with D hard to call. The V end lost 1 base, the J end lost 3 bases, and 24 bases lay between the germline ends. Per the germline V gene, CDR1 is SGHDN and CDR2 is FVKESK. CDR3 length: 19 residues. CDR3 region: CASSQGRAPPKLLEETQYF. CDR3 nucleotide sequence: TGTGCCAGCAGCCAAGGACGGGCACCCCCAAAGTTGCTGGAAGAGACCCAGTACTTC.

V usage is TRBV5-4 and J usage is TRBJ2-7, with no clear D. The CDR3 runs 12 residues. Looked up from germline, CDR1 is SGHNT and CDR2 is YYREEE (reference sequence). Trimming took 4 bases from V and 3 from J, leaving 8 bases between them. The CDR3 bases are TGTGCCAGCAGCGCCGACAACTACGAGCAGTACTTC. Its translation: CASSADNYEQYF.

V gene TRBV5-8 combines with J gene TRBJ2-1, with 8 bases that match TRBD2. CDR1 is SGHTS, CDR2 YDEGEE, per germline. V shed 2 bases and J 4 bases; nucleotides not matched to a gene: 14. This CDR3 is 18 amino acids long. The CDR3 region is CASSFRGGASGFYNEQFF. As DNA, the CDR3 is TGTGCCAGCAGCTTCCGGGGGGGAGCTAGCGGGTTTTACAATGAGCAGTTCTTC.

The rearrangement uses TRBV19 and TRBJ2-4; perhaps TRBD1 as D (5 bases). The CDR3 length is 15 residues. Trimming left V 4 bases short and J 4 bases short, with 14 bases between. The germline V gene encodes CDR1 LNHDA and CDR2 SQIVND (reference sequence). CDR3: CASSTQPTVKNIQYF. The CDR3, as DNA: TGTGCCAGTAGTACCCAACCGACAGTTAAAAACATTCAGTACTTC.

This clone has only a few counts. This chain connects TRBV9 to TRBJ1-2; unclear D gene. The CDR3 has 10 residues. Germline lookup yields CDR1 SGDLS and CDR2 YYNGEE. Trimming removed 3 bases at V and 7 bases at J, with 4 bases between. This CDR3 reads CASSGSGYTF. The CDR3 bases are TGTGCCAGCAGCGGCAGTGGCTACACCTTC. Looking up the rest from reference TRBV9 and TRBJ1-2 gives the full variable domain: DSGVTQTPKHLITATGQRVTLRCSPRSGDLSVYWYQQSLDQGLQFLIQYYNGEERAKGNILERFSAQQFPDLHSELNLSSLELGDSALYFCASSGSGYTFGSGTRLTVV.

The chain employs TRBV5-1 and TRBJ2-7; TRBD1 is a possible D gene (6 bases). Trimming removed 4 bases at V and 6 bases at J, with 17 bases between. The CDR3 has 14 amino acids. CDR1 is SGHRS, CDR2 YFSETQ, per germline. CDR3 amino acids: CASSIQGHGGEQYF. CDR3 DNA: TGCGCCAGCAGCATACAGGGTCACGGAGGCGAGCAGTACTTC.